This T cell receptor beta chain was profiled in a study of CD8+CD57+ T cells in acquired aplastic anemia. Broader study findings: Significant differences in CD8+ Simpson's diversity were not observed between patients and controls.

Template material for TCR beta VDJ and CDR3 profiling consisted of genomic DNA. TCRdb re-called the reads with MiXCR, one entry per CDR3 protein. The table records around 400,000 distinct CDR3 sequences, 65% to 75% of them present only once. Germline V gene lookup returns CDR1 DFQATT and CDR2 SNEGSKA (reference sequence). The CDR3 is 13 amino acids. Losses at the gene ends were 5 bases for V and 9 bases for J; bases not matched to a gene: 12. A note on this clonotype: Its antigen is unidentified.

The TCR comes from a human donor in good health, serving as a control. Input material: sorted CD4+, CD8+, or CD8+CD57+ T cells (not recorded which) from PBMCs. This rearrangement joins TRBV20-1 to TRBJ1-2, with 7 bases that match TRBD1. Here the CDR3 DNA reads TGCAGTGCTTCTTCGGACAGGAAGTATCGCTACACCTTC. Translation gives CSASSDRKYRYTF.